The 19 T cell receptor beta chains below were found in one sample sequenced in a study of blood T cell repertoires in COVID-19. Repertoires were generated with immunoSEQ multiplex PCR, while TCRdb's copy carries only in-frame clones and drops some. In the table there are hundreds of thousands of clones, around 90% of which are singletons. The sequenced sample was peripheral blood. These receptor sequences come from a woman younger than 45 with acute or convalescent COVID-19.

The J gene is TRBJ1-1, the V gene TRBV6-5; D may be TRBD1 (5 bases). Germline values: CDR1 MNHEY, CDR2 SVGAGI. Trimming took 6 bases from V and 7 from J, leaving 15 bases between them. The CDR3 spans 13 residues. The CDR3 loop reads CASSPGGKGEAFF. In DNA form, the CDR3 reads TGTGCCAGCAGCCCGGGGGGGAAGGGTGAAGCTTTCTTT.

The chain has TRBV5-6 and TRBJ2-1, with a weak D call TRBD1 (6 bases). The germline CDR1 and CDR2 sequences are SGHDT and YYEEEE. CDR3 length: 16 residues. V was shortened by 2 bases and J by 4 bases, with 16 bases between the two germline ends. CDR3 residues: CASSFRVGRGYNEQFF. DNA for the CDR3: TGTGCCAGCAGCTTTAGGGTGGGCAGGGGTTACAATGAGCAGTTCTTC.

This clone was counted only a few times. V gene TRBV5-4 combines with J gene TRBJ2-7, with D perhaps TRBD2 (5 bases). The CDR3 contains 15 residues. V lost 4 bases and J 0 bases, leaving 14 bases between the germline ends. CDR1 and CDR2 from the germline V gene are SGHNT and YYREEE (reference sequence). This chain's CDR3 is CASSRTYGGSYEQYF. DNA of the CDR3: TGTGCCAGCAGCCGGACTTACGGTGGCTCCTACGAGCAGTACTTC.

This chain connects TRBV30 to TRBJ2-7, with 11 bases that match TRBD1. V lost 3 bases to trimming and J lost 7 bases; unmatched junction nucleotides: 8. This CDR3 is 14 amino acids long. Germline CDR1 and CDR2: GTSNPN and SVGIG (reference sequence). The CDR3 region has the DNA TGTGCCTGGAGAAACCCGGGACAGGGGGGAGAGCAGTACTTC. As protein: CAWRNPGQGGEQYF.

The chain carries TRBV2 and TRBJ2-2; 13 nucleotides align to TRBD2. V gave up 10 bases and J gave up 0 bases; unmatched junction bases: 8. This CDR3 contains 17 residues. Per the germline V gene, CDR1 is SNHLY and CDR2 is FYNNEI. The CDR3 here is CATTGTSGDPNTGELFF. The DNA of the CDR3 is TGTGCCACGACCGGGACTAGCGGGGATCCGAACACCGGGGAGCTGTTTTTT. Filled out from reference TRBV2 and TRBJ2-2, the complete variable domain reads EPEVTQTPSHQVTQMGQEVILRCVPISNHLYFYWYRQILGQKVEFLVSFYNNEISEKSEIFDDQFSVERPDGSNFTLKIRSTKLEDSAMYFCATTGTSGDPNTGELFFGEGSRLTVL.

The chain recombines TRBV5-8 with TRBJ2-1; 14 nucleotides match TRBD2. The CDR3 loop spans 15 amino acids. CDR1 SGHTS and CDR2 YDEGEE come from the germline V gene. V lost 0 bases and J lost 10; bases outside the gene matches: 3. As DNA, the CDR3 is TGTGCCAGCAGCTTGGGACTAGCGGGAGGGCGAGAGCAGTTCTTC. It is translated as CASSLGLAGGREQFF.

V usage is TRBV2 and J usage is TRBJ1-1; D uncertain. The CDR3 is 14 amino acids. Deletions cut 5 bases from V and 5 bases from J, with 15 bases between. Looked up from germline, CDR1 is SNHLY and CDR2 is FYNNEI. CDR3 sequence: CASSKDPIRTEAFF. CDR3 nucleotides: TGTGCCAGCAGTAAAGACCCAATTCGGACTGAAGCTTTCTTT.

The chain is built from TRBV6-5 and TRBJ1-3, with 7 bases lining up with TRBD1. With 3 bases clipped from V and 8 bases from J, the junction kept 13 bases outside the gene matches. The CDR3 is made up of 16 amino acids. Germline CDR1 and CDR2: MNHEY and SVGAGI. For the CDR3, the DNA is TGTGCCAGCAGTTATGGATTAGACAGGGTGGAATACACCATATATTTT. Residues: CASSYGLDRVEYTIYF.

The chain is built from TRBV6-2 or TRBV6-3 and TRBJ2-5; a possible D gene is TRBD1 (5 bases). In germline, CDR1 is MNHEY, CDR2 SVGEGT. V was pared by 0 bases and J by 2 bases, with 19 bases between. The CDR3 runs 18 residues. CDR3 DNA: TGTGCCAGCAGTTACTCGGAGACAGACGTTCGGATTCAAGAGACCCAGTACTTC. It yields the protein CASSYSETDVRIQETQYF.

This chain links TRBV6-6 with TRBJ2-7; the D gene is possibly TRBD1 (6 bases). V dropped 0 bases and J dropped 4 bases, with 10 bases sitting between them. This CDR3 comprises 14 residues. CDR1 and CDR2 from the germline V gene are MNHNY and SVGAGI (reference sequence). The CDR3 nucleotides are TGTGCCAGCAGTTACTCGGGAACAGGGTACGAGCAGTACTTC. Translating gives CASSYSGTGYEQYF.

This clone turned up a few times. The rearrangement links TRBV5-5 to TRBJ2-5; D might be TRBD1 (5 bases). The CDR3 consists of 13 residues. V shed 0 bases and J shed 3 bases, with 6 bases lying between them. In germline, CDR1 is SGHKS, CDR2 YYEKEE (reference sequence). DNA of the CDR3: TGTGCCAGCAGCTTGGCCAGGGAAGAGACCCAGTACTTC. This codes for CASSLAREETQYF.

The chain is built from TRBV12-3 or TRBV12-4 and TRBJ2-1; D is uncertain. The CDR3 is 13 residues long. Between the trimmed V and J ends, which lost 2 bases and 3 bases, there was a span of 5 bases. CDR3 sequence (DNA): TGTGCCAGCAGTTTATTATTCTACAATGAGCAGTTCTTC. Its protein is CASSLLFYNEQFF.

The V call is TRBV19, the J call TRBJ2-1; D remains ambiguous. CDR1 and CDR2 from the germline V gene are LNHDA and SQIVND (reference sequence). The CDR3 extends over 10 amino acids. As DNA, the CDR3 is TGTTCTGTGGGTCGGGATGAGCAGTTCTTC. This sequence encodes CSVGRDEQFF.

The rearrangement joins TRBV18 to TRBJ2-2; 10 bases line up with TRBD1. V shed 3 bases and J 4 bases; nucleotides not matched to a gene: 8. The CDR3 is made up of 17 amino acids. CDR1 and CDR2 from the germline V gene are KGHSH and LQKENI. CDR3 DNA: TGTGCCAGCTCACCCTTTCCCGGGACAGGGGTCACCGGGGAGCTGTTTTTT. The encoded protein is CASSPFPGTGVTGELFF. Variable domain in full (rest from reference TRBV18 and TRBJ2-2): NAGVMQNPRHLVRRRGQEARLRCSPMKGHSHVYWYRQLPEEGLKFMVYLQKENIIDESGMPKERFSAEFPKEGPSILRIQQVVRGDSAAYFCASSPFPGTGVTGELFFGEGSRLTVL.

J is TRBJ2-1 and V is TRBV5-1; tentative D call: TRBD2 (6 bases). Trimming stripped 1 base from V and 2 bases from J, with 13 bases between. CDR1 is SGHRS, CDR2 YFSETQ, per germline. The length of the CDR3 is 16 residues. The CDR3 loop is CASSLLSGPPYNEQFF. CDR3 nucleotides: TGCGCCAGCAGCTTGTTAAGCGGGCCCCCCTACAATGAGCAGTTCTTC.

V usage is TRBV18 and J usage is TRBJ1-5; 8 bases align to TRBD1. Germline V gene sequence: CDR1 KGHSH, CDR2 LQKENI. The CDR3 extends over 18 amino acids. The V segment lost 1 base and the J segment 0 bases; nucleotides outside the gene matches: 8. The chain's CDR3 is CASSPRPTGADSNQPQHF. The CDR3 coding sequence is TGTGCCAGCTCACCACGACCGACAGGGGCGGATAGCAATCAGCCCCAGCATTTT.

The CDR3 sequence is CASSGTSGLVVTQYF. In DNA form, the CDR3 reads TGTGCCAGCTCCGGGACTAGCGGTTTGGTGGTGACCCAGTACTTC. V usage is TRBV19 and J usage is TRBJ2-5; TRBD2 matches at 11 bases. Germline CDR1 reads LNHDA; CDR2 reads SQIVND (reference sequence). This CDR3 is built from 15 residues. With V trimmed by 9 bases and J by 7 bases, 13 bases remained unmatched.

The V call is TRBV9, the J call TRBJ2-3, with 14 nucleotides matching TRBD2. Losses at the gene ends were 4 bases for V and 5 bases for J; bases not matched to a gene: 9. Germline V CDR1 and CDR2: SGDLS, YYNGEE. This CDR3 is built from 17 residues. The CDR3 spells CASSFSTSGRAIDTQYF. CDR3 nucleotide sequence: TGTGCCAGCAGCTTCTCGACTAGCGGGAGGGCGATAGATACGCAGTATTTT.

The V gene is TRBV19, the J gene TRBJ2-4; TRBD1 agrees at 7 bases. Germline CDR1 and CDR2: LNHDA and SQIVND (reference sequence). Trimming removed 5 bases from V and 7 bases from J; junction bases left unmatched: 5. The CDR3 totals 13 residues. Here the CDR3 reads CASSQGQVNIQYF. Here the CDR3 DNA reads TGTGCCAGTAGTCAAGGACAGGTCAACATTCAGTACTTC.